A single sample gave rise to the 30 T cell receptor beta chains below, sequenced in a study of blood T cell repertoires in COVID-19. Clones were sequenced by immunoSEQ multiplex PCR, and TCRdb holds only the in-frame ones, with some missing. Of under 150,000 clones listed, approximately 80% are singletons. The sequenced sample was PBMCs or T cells enriched from blood (not recorded which). The receptors here all came from a man in his forties or fifties in a cohort exposed to, infected with or recovered from COVID-19 (not recorded which).

The chain employs TRBV6-5 and TRBJ1-4; D is undetermined. The CDR3 sequence is 15 residues long. Germline V gene data show CDR1 as MNHEY and CDR2 as SVGAGI. Trimming left V 9 bases short and J 0 bases short, with 14 bases between. The CDR3 is CASFGPTPTNEKLFF. The CDR3 DNA reads as TGTGCCAGTTTCGGTCCCACCCCAACTAATGAAAAACTGTTTTTT.

The rearrangement joins TRBV30 to TRBJ2-1; 8 nucleotides match TRBD2. With V trimmed by 1 base and J by 9 bases, 2 bases remained unmatched. Germline V gene sequence: CDR1 GTSNPN, CDR2 SVGIG (reference sequence). The CDR3 covers 12 residues. CDR3 DNA: TGTGCCTGGAGTGGTGCGGGGGGTGAGCAGTTCTTC. It translates to CAWSGAGGEQFF.

The rearrangement joins TRBV7-2 to TRBJ1-2; D not certain. The CDR3 loop spans 15 amino acids. Germline CDR1 is SGHTA and CDR2 is FQGNSA. Trimming stripped 1 base from V and 2 bases from J, with 11 bases between. CDR3 nucleotide sequence: TGTGCCAGCAGCTTAGTCCCGACATACAACTATGGCTACACCTTC. It specifies CASSLVPTYNYGYTF.

The chain uses TRBV5-6 and TRBJ2-1, with 10 bases aligning to TRBD1. The CDR3 is 14 residues long. Germline V lookup: CDR1 SGHDT, CDR2 YYEEEE. With 4 bases clipped from V and 7 bases from J, the junction kept 5 bases outside the gene matches. CDR3 loop: CASSLDRGSNEQFF. The CDR3 DNA reads as TGTGCCAGCAGCCTGGACAGGGGGAGTAATGAGCAGTTCTTC.

Concerning this clone: Within the sample, other DNA sequences also encode this same CDR3. The V call is TRBV7-9, the J call TRBJ1-2; D uncertain. The germline V and J ends were trimmed by 1 base and 4 bases, with 4 bases remaining between them. Germline V lookup: CDR1 SEHNR, CDR2 FQNEAQ (reference sequence). The CDR3 length is 12 residues. This chain's CDR3 is CASSLGSYGYTF. The CDR3 bases are TGTGCCAGCAGCTTAGGGAGCTATGGCTACACCTTC.

V is TRBV18 and J is TRBJ2-1; TRBD2 agrees at 7 bases. V lost 5 bases and J lost 7; bases outside the gene matches: 14. The germline V gene encodes CDR1 KGHSH and CDR2 LQKENI. This CDR3 comprises 16 residues. This CDR3 is CASSTTEGRVRNEQFF. As DNA, the CDR3 is TGTGCCAGCTCAACCACGGAGGGGAGGGTGAGGAATGAGCAGTTCTTC.

The V gene is TRBV27, the J gene TRBJ2-1; D might be TRBD2 (5 bases). With 3 bases removed from V and 4 bases from J, the gap between germline ends came to 13 bases. Germline V CDR1 and CDR2: MNHEY, SMNVEV (reference sequence). The CDR3 is 15 residues long. The CDR3 nucleotides are TGTGCCAGCAGTTTGGGGTTAGCGCCTTACAATGAGCAGTTCTTC. This gives the protein CASSLGLAPYNEQFF.

This sequence joins TRBV5-4 and TRBJ1-1, with a possible D match to TRBD1 (5 bases). This CDR3 region has 15 residues. The germline V gene encodes CDR1 SGHNT and CDR2 YYREEE (reference sequence). The V and J ends lost 4 bases and 5 bases respectively, with 18 bases between them. In nucleotides, the CDR3 is TGTGCCAGCAGCCCGGACATGTGGGGATCTACTGAAGCTTTCTTT. This codes for CASSPDMWGSTEAFF. Full variable domain (outside the CDR3, taken from reference TRBV5-4 and TRBJ1-1): ETGVTQSPTHLIKTRGQQVTLRCSSQSGHNTVSWYQQALGQGPQFIFQYYREEENGRGNFPPRFSGLQFPNYSSELNVNALELDDSALYLCASSPDMWGSTEAFFGQGTRLTVV.

V gene TRBV27 combines with J gene TRBJ2-1, with D possibly TRBD2 on 6 matching bases. Germline loops: CDR1 MNHEY, CDR2 SMNVEV (reference sequence). V was clipped by 3 bases and J by 1 base, with 10 bases between them. CDR3 size: 15 residues. CDR3 DNA: TGTGCCAGCAGTTTTGGAGGGCCGTCCTACAATGAGCAGTTCTTC. It yields the protein CASSFGGPSYNEQFF.

The V and J genes are TRBV7-2 and TRBJ1-2; possibly TRBD1 for D (5 bases). Between the trimmed V and J ends, which lost 2 bases and 7 bases, there was a span of 8 bases. The CDR3 has 12 amino acids. Germline V gene data show CDR1 as SGHTA and CDR2 as FQGNSA. This chain's CDR3 is CASSLQGRGYTF. The CDR3 region has the DNA TGTGCCAGCAGCTTACAGGGTCGTGGCTACACCTTC.

In this sample, this clone turned up a few times. The genes are TRBV4-2 and TRBJ1-2; 8 bases fit TRBD1. V was clipped by 8 bases and J by 7 bases; unmatched bases: 12. The germline CDR1 and CDR2 sequences are LGHNA and YNFKEQ. CDR3 length: 14 residues. CDR3: CASRFFRTGSGYTF. CDR3 bases: TGTGCCAGCCGCTTTTTTCGGACAGGGAGTGGCTACACCTTC.

The chain joins TRBV6-5 to TRBJ2-7; the match to TRBD2 covers 7 bases. The V and J ends lost 6 bases and 2 bases, in that order; junction bases with no gene match: 1. Germline V gene sequence: CDR1 MNHEY, CDR2 SVGAGI. This CDR3 has 12 residues. The CDR3 coding sequence is TGTGCCAGCAGCCGGGGGGCCTACGAGCAGTACTTC. Translated: CASSRGAYEQYF.

The V and J genes are TRBV6-5 and TRBJ1-2; 8 nucleotides match TRBD1. CDR1 is MNHEY, CDR2 SVGAGI, per germline. CDR3 length equals 14 residues. V dropped 7 bases and J dropped 7; count of bases not matched to a gene: 11. Here the CDR3 DNA reads TGTGCCAGCACCGAAAGGACAGGGTCGGGTGGCTACACCTTC. This codes for CASTERTGSGGYTF.

This chain's CDR3 is CASRTTGPAFF. The CDR3 bases are TGTGCCAGCAGAACCACAGGGCCAGCTTTCTTT. The chain couples TRBV27 to TRBJ1-1; a possible D gene is TRBD1 (6 bases). The CDR3 runs to 11 residues. V gave up 6 bases and J gave up 10 bases, with 12 bases separating them. CDR1 MNHEY and CDR2 SMNVEV come from the germline V gene (reference sequence).

This chain connects TRBV20-1 to TRBJ1-2; D gene ambiguous. In germline, CDR1 is DFQATT, CDR2 SNEGSKA (reference sequence). The CDR3 has 16 residues. Trimming removed 3 bases from V and 8 bases from J, with 25 bases in between. In nucleotides, the CDR3 is TGCAGTGCTAGTCCCCTGCGTTGGACGGCCGGCGGGGGCTACACCTTC. This encodes CSASPLRWTAGGGYTF.

The chain couples TRBV2 to TRBJ2-5; TRBD1 might be the D (6 bases). Germline V CDR1 and CDR2: SNHLY, FYNNEI. The V and J ends lost 9 bases and 6 bases respectively, with 20 bases between them. The CDR3 loop spans 14 amino acids. The CDR3: CASAGTPEEKTQYF. DNA for the CDR3: TGTGCCAGTGCCGGGACACCCGAAGAAAAGACCCAGTACTTC.

This chain uses TRBV7-2 with TRBJ2-7; D gene uncertain. The V end lost 3 bases, the J end lost 3 bases, and 12 bases lay between the germline ends. Germline lookup yields CDR1 SGHTA and CDR2 FQGNSA. The CDR3 totals 14 residues. CDR3 loop: CASSFERSGYEQYF. CDR3 bases: TGTGCCAGCAGCTTTGAAAGGTCAGGCTACGAGCAGTACTTC.

The gene calls are TRBV12-5 and TRBJ2-7; D might be TRBD1 (6 bases). The CDR3 totals 13 residues. Germline lookup yields CDR1 LGHNT and CDR2 FRNRAP. The germline V and J ends were trimmed by 6 bases and 0 bases, with 9 bases remaining between them. The CDR3 spells CASGRDTSYEQYF. The CDR3 coding sequence is TGTGCTAGTGGCCGGGACACCTCCTACGAGCAGTACTTC.

V and J are TRBV10-3 and TRBJ1-6; TRBD1 might be the D (6 bases). Between the trimmed V and J ends, which lost 5 bases and 5 bases, there was a span of 10 bases. The CDR3 contains 14 residues. Germline V gives CDR1 ENHRY, CDR2 SYGVKD. CDR3 sequence reads: CAISHSGDNSPLHF. The CDR3 coding sequence is TGTGCCATCAGTCACTCAGGGGATAATTCACCCCTCCACTTT.

This clone has just a few counts. The same CDR3 can be traced to other DNA sequences in this sample. CDR3 amino acids: CASSPEGNQPQHF. The CDR3 coding sequence is TGTGCCAGCTCACCCGAGGGCAATCAGCCCCAGCATTTT. V gene TRBV18 combines with J gene TRBJ1-5; D not certain. Trimming pared 3 bases from V and 2 bases from J, leaving 5 bases between. The CDR3 runs 13 residues. The germline V gene encodes CDR1 KGHSH and CDR2 LQKENI.

The V gene is TRBV5-8, the J gene TRBJ1-1; 12 bases match TRBD1. This CDR3 contains 19 residues. Looked up from germline, CDR1 is SGHTS and CDR2 is YDEGEE. Losses at the gene ends were 3 bases for V and 7 bases for J; bases not matched to a gene: 19. The CDR3, as DNA: TGTGCCAGCAGCTGGGACAGGGGGCTTGTGTCTAGGGGTACTTTTGAAGCTTTCTTT. It is translated as CASSWDRGLVSRGTFEAFF.

J is TRBJ1-2 and V is TRBV5-4, with D possibly TRBD1 on 5 matching bases. V lost 4 bases, J lost 4 bases, and 17 bases lay in between. Per germline, CDR1 SGHNT and CDR2 YYREEE (reference sequence). This CDR3 spans 15 amino acids. CDR3 residues: CASSGGTEVRYGYTF. As DNA, the CDR3 is TGTGCCAGCAGCGGAGGGACCGAAGTCCGCTATGGCTACACCTTC.

The gene calls are TRBV6-5 and TRBJ2-2; D is possibly TRBD1 (5 bases). The ends were cut back, 0 bases at V and 1 base at J, with 6 bases in the middle. This CDR3 contains 15 residues. Germline-derived CDR1 and CDR2 are MNHEY and SVGAGI. CDR3 bases: TGTGCCAGCAGTTACTCGACAGAGAACACCGGGGAGCTGTTTTTT. The encoded protein is CASSYSTENTGELFF.

This rearrangement joins TRBV9 to TRBJ2-7, with TRBD1 matching 8 bases. The CDR3 consists of 16 residues. CDR1 is SGDLS and CDR2 is YYNGEE in the germline V gene. V lost 0 bases, J lost 2 bases, and 7 bases stayed unmatched. CDR3 protein: CASSVGQTGVPYEQYF. The CDR3 DNA reads as TGTGCCAGCAGCGTAGGACAGACAGGGGTCCCCTACGAGCAGTACTTC.

This clone was found once. This rearrangement joins TRBV10-2 to TRBJ1-2, with D possibly being TRBD1 (5 bases). V lost 7 bases and J 3 bases, leaving 9 bases between the germline ends. Germline assignment: CDR1 WSHSY and CDR2 SAAADI. The CDR3 is made up of 12 amino acids. The chain's CDR3 is CASMRDDYGYTF. CDR3 coding DNA: TGCGCCAGCATGCGGGACGACTATGGCTACACCTTC.

V usage is TRBV9 and J usage is TRBJ1-1; TRBD1 aligns across 7 bases. Germline loops: CDR1 SGDLS, CDR2 YYNGEE. This CDR3 is 14 amino acids long. V lost 0 bases to trimming and J lost 9 bases; unmatched junction nucleotides: 8. The CDR3 is CASSVGSSGGKAFF. In DNA, the CDR3 is TGTGCCAGCAGCGTAGGGTCTTCAGGGGGTAAAGCTTTCTTT.

The table lists this clone with a count of one. The chain links TRBV27 to TRBJ1-1; TRBD1 matches 7 bases. CDR1 and CDR2 (germline): MNHEY, SMNVEV (reference sequence). V dropped 6 bases and J dropped 3; count of bases not matched to a gene: 4. This CDR3 is 13 amino acids long. CDR3 bases: TGTGCCAGCAGGGCAGGGGGGTACACTGAAGCTTTCTTT. Translated, it gives CASRAGGYTEAFF.

The CDR3 reads CASSDPTGHGNTIYF. For the CDR3, the DNA is TGCGCCAGCAGTGACCCGACAGGGCACGGAAACACCATATATTTT. The chain joins TRBV10-1 to TRBJ1-3, with 7 bases aligning to TRBD1. V dropped 3 bases and J dropped 4; count of bases not matched to a gene: 6. Germline assignment: CDR1 WNHNN and CDR2 SYGVQD (reference sequence). The CDR3 loop spans 15 amino acids.

This chain uses TRBV15 with TRBJ2-3, with D maybe TRBD2 (6 bases). The CDR3 has 14 residues. Trimming stripped 5 bases from V and 1 base from J, with 10 bases between. Germline V CDR1 and CDR2: LNHNV, YYDKDF (reference sequence). The chain's CDR3 is CATSASGGTDTQYF. CDR3 DNA: TGTGCCACCAGCGCCTCGGGGGGCACAGATACGCAGTATTTT.

The chain has TRBV24-1 and TRBJ1-1; 7 nucleotides agree with TRBD1. The CDR3 extends over 13 amino acids. The germline CDR1 and CDR2 sequences are KGHDR and SFDVKD. The junction had 4 bases not matched to a gene; V was cut back by 5 bases and J by 5 bases. In DNA, the CDR3 is TGTGCCACCAGTGCGTCCAGGGGGACTGAAGCTTTCTTT. The encoded protein is CATSASRGTEAFF.